A single sample is the source of the 16 T cell receptor beta chains below, sequenced in a study of OX40 agonist ivuxolimab in advanced cancers. The library was prepared using the immunoSEQ multiplex PCR assay. TCRdb's version of the immuneACCESS table is confined to in-frame rearrangements and falls short of the full clone set. An unresolved V gene accounts for under half of the shortfall where checked; the remainder is of unknown origin. Recorded for this sample are fewer than 65,000 clones; roughly 90% of them occurred a single time. 0.95% to 1.5% of the sample lies in the top ten. Sequencing was performed on CD4+ or CD8+ T cells sorted from blood, taken in a trial of the OX40 agonist ivuxolimab. The receptors were sampled from an adult with an advanced solid tumor such as melanoma, head and neck, liver or kidney cancer.

The V call is TRBV5-1, the J call TRBJ2-5; 11 nucleotides line up with TRBD1. Germline assignment: CDR1 SGHRS and CDR2 YFSETQ. With V trimmed by 4 bases and J by 5 bases, 22 bases remained unmatched. The CDR3 runs 20 residues. CDR3 coding DNA: TGCGCCAGCAGCCCGGACAGGGGGCAAGGGGGAGGTCCCCCTGGGGAGACCCAGTACTTC. Translating gives CASSPDRGQGGGPPGETQYF.

This chain joins TRBV5-1 and TRBJ1-5, with D maybe TRBD1 (5 bases). This CDR3 comprises 15 residues. The germline CDR1 and CDR2 sequences are SGHRS and YFSETQ. Trimming pared 0 bases from V and 0 bases from J, leaving 7 bases between. For the CDR3, the DNA is TGCGCCAGCAGCTTGGGTGACAGTAGCAATCAGCCCCAGCATTTT. This sequence encodes CASSLGDSSNQPQHF.

This clone was detected only a few times. The genes are TRBV2 and TRBJ1-1; the D is unclear. From germline, CDR1 is SNHLY and CDR2 FYNNEI. Trimming cost V 7 bases and J 3 bases, with 12 bases left between them. This CDR3 contains 13 residues. The DNA for the CDR3 is TGTGCCAGCACTCAAGATTCGCACACTGAAGCTTTCTTT. Protein sequence: CASTQDSHTEAFF.

The chain couples TRBV10-3 to TRBJ2-2, with 11 bases matching TRBD1. Germline V gene lookup returns CDR1 ENHRY and CDR2 SYGVKD. The CDR3 extends over 15 amino acids. V trimming: 5 bases; J trimming: 5 bases; junction bases outside the gene matches: 4. The CDR3 here is CAISPGQGGTGELFF. The CDR3, as DNA: TGTGCCATCAGTCCGGGACAGGGGGGGACCGGGGAGCTGTTTTTT.

CDR3 amino acids: CASSPLQGTSSYNEQFF. CDR3 DNA sequence: TGTGCCAGCAGCCCCCTCCAGGGGACAAGCTCCTACAATGAGCAGTTCTTC. This chain uses TRBV11-2 with TRBJ2-1, with D perhaps matching TRBD1 (6 bases). Trimming removed 5 bases from V and 0 bases from J, with 17 bases in between. The CDR3 is made up of 17 amino acids. The germline V gene encodes CDR1 SGHAT and CDR2 FQNNGV.

The CDR3 DNA is TGTGCCAGCAGCGCGCCGGGACAGGGAAACACCGGGGAGCTGTTTTTT. Encoded protein: CASSAPGQGNTGELFF. The V gene is TRBV9, the J gene TRBJ2-2; 9 positions match TRBD1. The V segment lost 3 bases and the J segment 2 bases; nucleotides outside the gene matches: 5. CDR3 length: 16 residues. Germline lookup yields CDR1 SGDLS and CDR2 YYNGEE.

The rearrangement joins TRBV7-3 to TRBJ2-2; tentative D call: TRBD2 (5 bases). The V end was cut by 3 bases, the J end by 2 bases, with 13 bases between. Germline V lookup: CDR1 SGHTA, CDR2 FQGTGA. The CDR3 runs 16 residues. This CDR3 is CASSFVSVQNTGELFF. The CDR3 region has the DNA TGTGCCAGCAGCTTTGTTAGCGTCCAAAACACCGGGGAGCTGTTTTTT.

The chain links TRBV11-2 to TRBJ1-4, with unresolved D. Between the trimmed V and J ends, which lost 7 bases and 7 bases, there was a span of 16 bases. The CDR3 contains 14 residues. Per the germline V gene, CDR1 is SGHAT and CDR2 is FQNNGV. The CDR3 sequence: CASTPSRGSEKLFF. The DNA for the CDR3 is TGTGCCAGCACCCCTTCGCGCGGTTCTGAAAAACTGTTTTTT.

CDR3 coding DNA: TGTGCCAGCAGCCCGGGGTTGGGGGAAGAGTACGAGCAGTACTTC. Protein: CASSPGLGEEYEQYF. V gene TRBV11-2 combines with J gene TRBJ2-7, with D perhaps given as TRBD1 or TRBD2 (5 bases each). The V gene lost 5 bases and the J gene lost 4 bases, with 18 bases spanning the gap. The CDR3 contains 15 residues. CDR1 SGHAT and CDR2 FQNNGV come from the germline V gene. Based on the CDR3 plus reference TRBV11-2 and TRBJ2-7, the full variable domain is EAGVAQSPRYKIIEKRQSVAFWCNPISGHATLYWYQQILGQGPKLLIQFQNNGVVDDSQLPKDRFSAERLKGVDSTLKIQPAKLEDSAVYLCASSPGLGEEYEQYFGPGTRLTVT.

V gene TRBV19 combines with J gene TRBJ2-5; D possibly matches TRBD1 or TRBD2 (6 bases each). This CDR3 spans 14 amino acids. Germline values: CDR1 LNHDA, CDR2 SQIVND (reference sequence). Deletions cut 4 bases from V and 5 bases from J, with 14 bases between. CDR3 loop: CASSNGGWEETQYF. CDR3 coding DNA: TGTGCCAGTAGTAACGGGGGCTGGGAGGAGACCCAGTACTTC.

The rearrangement joins TRBV5-1 to TRBJ2-5; D gene ambiguous. The DNA matches TRBJ2-7 better at its end, which makes the J call doubtful. The CDR3 consists of 13 residues. From germline, CDR1 is SGHRS and CDR2 YFSETQ. CDR3 in amino acids: CASSLPGAYEQYF. Written as DNA, the CDR3 is TGCGCCAGCAGCCTCCCTGGGGCCTACGAGCAGTACTTC.

The chain carries TRBV28 and TRBJ2-7; 10 positions match TRBD2. The CDR3 is 15 residues long. The germline V gene encodes CDR1 MDHEN and CDR2 SYDVKM. The V gene end was trimmed by 5 bases and the J gene end by 2 bases; junction bases not matched to a gene: 6. CDR3 bases: TGTGCCAGCAGTGGGCCTAGCGGGAGTGCCTACGAGCAGTACTTC. Its protein product is CASSGPSGSAYEQYF. The whole variable domain, filled in from reference TRBV28 and TRBJ2-7, reads DVKVTQSSRYLVKRTGEKVFLECVQDMDHENMFWYRQDPGLGLRLIYFSYDVKMKEKGDIPEGYSVSREKKERFSLILESASTNQTSMYLCASSGPSGSAYEQYFGPGTRLTVT.

This clone came up once. The rearrangement joins TRBV7-3 to TRBJ2-3, with 10 bases aligning to TRBD1. Germline V gene sequence: CDR1 SGHTA, CDR2 FQGTGA. Trimming removed 4 bases from V and 4 bases from J; junction bases left unmatched: 5. CDR3 length equals 15 residues. The chain's CDR3 is CASSSSGQGADTQYF. CDR3 nucleotide sequence: TGTGCCAGCAGCTCCTCCGGACAGGGGGCAGATACGCAGTATTTT. Based on the CDR3 plus reference TRBV7-3 and TRBJ2-3, the full variable domain is GAGVSQTPSNKVTEKGKYVELRCDPISGHTALYWYRQSLGQGPEFLIYFQGTGAADDSGLPNDRFFAVRPEGSVSTLKIQRTERGDSAVYLCASSSSGQGADTQYFGPGTRLTVL.

The chain carries TRBV9 and TRBJ2-1, with TRBD2 matching over 12 bases. This CDR3 is 16 amino acids long. Germline V gives CDR1 SGDLS, CDR2 YYNGEE. Trimming at V came to 4 bases and at J to 4 bases, leaving 6 bases not matched to a gene. For the CDR3, the DNA is TGTGCCAGCAGCACTCTTGGACTAGCGGGGTACAATGAGCAGTTCTTC. Translated, it gives CASSTLGLAGYNEQFF.

The chain joins TRBV5-4 to TRBJ2-3; D call uncertain. V shed 5 bases and J shed 0 bases, with 7 bases lying between them. The CDR3 is made up of 13 amino acids. Germline V lookup: CDR1 SGHNT, CDR2 YYREEE (reference sequence). CDR3 in amino acids: CASSLDSTDTQYF. In DNA, the CDR3 is TGTGCCAGCAGTTTAGACAGCACAGATACGCAGTATTTT.

This clone was detected only a few times. The genes are TRBV28 and TRBJ1-5, with 7 bases that match TRBD1. The CDR3 is 15 residues long. Germline CDR1 is MDHEN and CDR2 is SYDVKM. V lost 6 bases to trimming and J lost 0 bases; unmatched junction nucleotides: 5. The CDR3 reads CASSPGGLSNQPQHF. CDR3 DNA sequence: TGTGCCAGCAGCCCAGGGGGACTTAGCAATCAGCCCCAGCATTTT.